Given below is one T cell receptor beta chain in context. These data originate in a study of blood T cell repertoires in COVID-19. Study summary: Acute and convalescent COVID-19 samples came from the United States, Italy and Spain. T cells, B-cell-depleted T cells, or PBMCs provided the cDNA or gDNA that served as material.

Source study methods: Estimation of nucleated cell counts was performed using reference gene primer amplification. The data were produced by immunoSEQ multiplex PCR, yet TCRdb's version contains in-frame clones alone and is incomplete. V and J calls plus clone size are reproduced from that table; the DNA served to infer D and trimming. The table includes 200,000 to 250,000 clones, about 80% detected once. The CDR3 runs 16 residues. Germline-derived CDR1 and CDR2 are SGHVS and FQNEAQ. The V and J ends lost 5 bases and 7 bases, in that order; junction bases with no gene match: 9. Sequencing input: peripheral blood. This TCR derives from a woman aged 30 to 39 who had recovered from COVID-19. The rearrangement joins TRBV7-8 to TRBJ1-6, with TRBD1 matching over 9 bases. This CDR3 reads CASSAGQGLVNSPLHF. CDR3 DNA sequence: TGTGCCAGCAGCGCTGGACAGGGGCTAGTGAATTCACCCCTCCACTTT. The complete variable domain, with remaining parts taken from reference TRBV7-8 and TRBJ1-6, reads GAGVSQSPRYKVAKRGQDVALRCDPISGHVSLFWYQQALGQGPEFLTYFQNEAQLDKSGLPSDRFFAERPEGSVSTLKIQRTQQEDSAVYLCASSAGQGLVNSPLHFGNGTRLTVT.